The sequence of this T cell receptor (beta chain) was determined in a study of CD8 T cells in ankylosing spondylitis. TCRdb independently ran MiXCR on the 5' RACE reads; one entry per CDR3 protein. The table has roughly 440,000 distinct CDR3 sequences, 15% to 20% seen once. The CDR3 has 15 residues. With 5 bases removed from V and 2 bases from J, the gap between germline ends came to 10 bases. Germline CDR1 is MNHEY and CDR2 is SMNVEV (reference sequence). This clonotype was found a few times. Its specificity is unknown. Study-wide results and limits: What appeared characteristic of ankylosing spondylitis blood was a TCR beta motif of eight highly homologous variants.

This chain joins TRBV27 and TRBJ2-6; D unresolved. This receptor was taken from a male donor with ankylosing spondylitis. Sample: blood, either unsorted or a sorted T cell fraction (not recorded which). DNA for the CDR3: TGTGCCAGCAGTGCTACAGTAACTGGGGCCAACGTCCTGACTTTC. This codes for CASSATVTGANVLTF.